One T cell receptor (beta chain) is described in this entry. The antigen is unknown. This sample is part of a study of cytomegalovirus exposure and HLA in healthy donors. Germline CDR1 SGHTA, CDR2 FQGNSA. The CDR3 loop spans 14 amino acids. The ends were cut back, 1 base at V and 6 bases at J, with 10 bases in the middle. This PCR relied on a set of 60 Vbeta primers and 13 Jbeta primers. Clones were sequenced by immunoSEQ multiplex PCR, and TCRdb holds only the in-frame ones, with some missing. This sample has some 160,000 clones, with roughly 10% found just once. Study-wide results and caveats: Investigators reported about 160 TCR beta chains as tied to cytomegalovirus. Sequencing likely caused a cluster of highly shared sequence variants.

The sequenced material came from PBMCs. The rearrangement links TRBV7-2 to TRBJ2-1; no reliable D call. This clonotype originated in a male donor in good health and CMV-seronegative. CDR3 coding DNA: TGTGCCAGCAGCTTAGTATCGGGTAGCAATGAGCAGTTCTTC. Its protein is CASSLVSGSNEQFF.